This entry features one TCR beta chain sequence. Profiling relied on immunoSEQ multiplex PCR, and the TCRdb table lists in-frame clones only, not all of them. The sample carries roughly 2,000,000 clones, 80% to 95% recorded once. The entry originates in a study of shared clonotypes between healthy human individuals. It was CD45RO-negative cells, positively selected for CCR7, that made up naive CD8 cells, with terminally differentiated effector memory CD45RA+ cells excluded. This CDR3 spans 13 amino acids. Per the germline V gene, CDR1 is SGHDT and CDR2 is YYEEEE. The V gene lost 4 bases and the J gene lost 3 bases, with 10 bases spanning the gap.

Sequencing used naive CD8+ T cells from PBMCs. The receptor's source is a man between 18 and 35 years old in good health. Some clones in this sample may be carry-over from other donors' samples. The chain employs TRBV5-6 and TRBJ2-5; perhaps TRBD2 as D (5 bases). This CDR3 reads CASSRGGEETQYF. CDR3 nucleotide sequence: TGTGCCAGCAGCCGGGGTGGGGAAGAGACCCAGTACTTC.